This T cell receptor beta chain was recovered during a study of shared clonotypes between healthy human individuals. The CDR3 covers 14 residues. Losses at the gene ends were 5 bases for V and 2 bases for J; bases not matched to a gene: 3. The germline gives CDR1 MDHEN, CDR2 SYDVKM. This clone was seen a handful of times. The antigen is undetermined. General observations from the study: Expectations were that clonotype sharing among donors would be affected by sequencing depth. Naive subsets usually exceeded memory subsets in estimated richness.

Across several immunoSEQ plates, the genomic DNA of each subset was split evenly. In the original workflow: Sequence data from immunoSEQ were junction-only and lacked quality scores; consequently, filtering differed. Using immunoSEQ multiplex PCR, the repertoire was profiled, and TCRdb retains in-frame clones only, with some absent. For V, J and clone size, that table is used; D and trimming come from the DNA. The sample lists approximately 1.1 million clones; more than 75% were seen once. Sequencing was done on a sample of memory CD4+ T cells from PBMCs. Stated subset: CD45RA-negative fraction. The genes are TRBV28 and TRBJ2-3, with 8 bases matching TRBD2. The receptor comes from a young man in good health. Some clones in this sample may be carry-over from other donors' samples. For the CDR3, the DNA is TGTGCCAGCAGTCAAGCGGGAGCCACAGATACGCAGTATTTT. This translates into CASSQAGATDTQYF.